Listed here is a single TCR beta chain. The sample is drawn from a study of shared T cell receptors in the human thymus. Method: immunoSEQ multiplex PCR; TCRdb's copy keeps in-frame clones and lacks some. The sample carries approximately 490,000 clones, 70% to 80% recorded once. CDR1 and CDR2 (germline): MGHDK, SYGVNS. The CDR3 totals 13 residues. The V gene end was trimmed by 1 base and the J gene end by 8 bases; junction bases not matched to a gene: 3. These data were likewise used in another study, on human thymus T cells. That investigation notes: Finnish infants who were healthy and having corrective surgery for congenital heart defects made up the donors. During corrective heart surgery, resections were taken, and the thymus tissue came from them. It looked as if thymic and blood repertoires used V and J genes in a biased way. Highly overlapping thymic repertoires in unrelated individuals were reported by related research.

V and J are TRBV25-1 and TRBJ1-2; 8 positions match TRBD1. Sequencing was carried out using thymocytes. The source of this sequence is a boy under two years old with a congenital heart defect. The CDR3 spells CASSEWTGKGYTF. As DNA, the CDR3 is TGTGCCAGCAGTGAATGGACAGGGAAAGGCTACACCTTC.